This T cell receptor beta chain was recorded in a study of early T cells in non-severe SARS-CoV-2 infection. Across the whole study: Sequenced material consisted of bulk RNA (from unsorted whole blood), and chains were unpaired.

From the 5' RACE reads, TCRdb called clonotypes with MiXCR, one entry per CDR3 protein. The sample records tens of thousands of distinct CDR3 sequences, over 9.5% being singletons. Per germline, CDR1 KGHSH and CDR2 LQKENI. V dropped 3 bases and J dropped 4 bases, with 12 bases sitting between them. The CDR3 contains 15 residues. In its sample, this clonotype was seen a few times. The TCR sequence derives from an adult who was a healthcare worker with PCR-confirmed SARS-CoV-2 infection or an uninfected control (not recorded which). The chain is built from TRBV18 and TRBJ1-4, with D perhaps matching TRBD1 (6 bases). The material sequenced was whole blood, taken at baseline. CDR3 coding DNA: TGTGCCAGCTCACCCCCCTCAGGGGTTAATGAAAAACTGTTTTTT. Amino acid sequence: CASSPPSGVNEKLFF.